The T cell receptor (beta chain) described here comes from a study of PD-1 blockade in classical Hodgkin lymphoma. The CDR3 covers 15 residues. Trimming removed 6 bases from V and 4 bases from J, with 13 bases in between. Germline V gene sequence: CDR1 MNHNS, CDR2 SASEGT. The time point here: cycle 4 day 1 (C4D1), after 6 weeks of nivolumab. Every patient relapsed after autologous stem cell transplantation, and brentuximab vedotin exposure varied. Sequencing used immunoSEQ multiplex PCR; TCRdb keeps in-frame clones, though not all of them. Of 99,000 or so clones detected, approximately 89% appear once; the ten largest clones hold about 20%.

The J gene is TRBJ2-6, the V gene TRBV6-1; tentatively, D is TRBD1 (6 bases). The sample was peripheral blood mononuclear cells (PBMCs), taken before the fourth cycle of nivolumab. The clonotype was recovered from a human donor with classical Hodgkin lymphoma. CDR3 bases: TGTGCCAGCAGATTACAGGGCTCGGGGGCCAACGTCCTGACTTTC. This sequence encodes CASRLQGSGANVLTF.